These T cell receptor beta chains were read from a single sample in a study of T-cell memory formation after mild COVID-19. TCRdb passed the 5' RACE reads through MiXCR, listing each CDR3 protein once. This table has approximately 240,000 distinct CDR3 sequences, 16% appearing once. Sequencing was performed on PBMCs or a T cell subset sorted from them (not recorded which). All receptors derive from a young man who had mild COVID-19 (a few samples of this study predate the infection). Cell type and time point are not known. CDR3s include the opening cysteine and the closing phenylalanine or tryptophan. A D gene is named only where the DNA matches it firmly. Where a row states a size, it is once, few, many or the class of an expanded clone; other rows omit it.

NA | TRBJ1-3 | TRBV20-1 | few | 14 | TGCAGTGCTAGACCGGGGGGGCCTGGAAACACCATATATTTT | CSARPGGPGNTIYF
NA | TRBJ1-4 | TRBV3-1 | NA | 15 | TGTGCCAGCAGCCAAGACGGGACCTCTAATGAAAAACTGTTTTTT | CASSQDGTSNEKLFF
NA | TRBJ1-1 | TRBV27 | many | 13 | TGTGCCAGCAGTTTAAAGGGGAACACTGAAGCTTTCTTT | CASSLKGNTEAFF
NA | TRBJ2-1 | TRBV20-1 | NA | 15 | TGCAGTGCCCGGCCCCGGACAGTGCACTACAATGAGCAGTTCTTC | CSARPRTVHYNEQFF
NA | TRBJ2-3 | TRBV7-2 | few | 15 | TGTGCCAGCAGCTTTGGTCAGGTGATTAGAGATACGCAGTATTTT | CASSFGQVIRDTQYF
NA | TRBJ2-3 | TRBV9 | few | 12 | TGTGCCAGCAGCGCAGCGGGCACTACGCAGTATTTT | CASSAAGTTQYF
NA | TRBJ2-1 | TRBV4-1 | few | 18 | TGCGCCAGCAGCCAAGAGCCGGGGGTTTACGGGATCTACAATGAGCAGTTCTTC | CASSQEPGVYGIYNEQFF
NA | TRBJ2-6 | TRBV6-5 | NA | 12 | TGTGCCACTAACTCTGGGGCCAACGTCCTGACTTTC | CATNSGANVLTF
TRBD1 | TRBJ1-1 | TRBV4-3 | NA | 15 | TGCGCCAGCAGCCAGACAGGGCCGGGGAACACTGAAGCTTTCTTT | CASSQTGPGNTEAFF
TRBD1 | TRBJ1-4 | TRBV2 | once | 15 | TGTGCCAGCAGCGGACAGGGGACAACTAATGAAAAACTGTTTTTT | CASSGQGTTNEKLFF
TRBD2 | TRBJ2-3 | TRBV7-2 | NA | 18 | TGTGCCAGCAGCTTAGAGCTTAGCGGGGGGTTTAGCACAGATACGCAGTATTTT | CASSLELSGGFSTDTQYF
NA | TRBJ2-3 | TRBV10-3 | once | 14 | TGTGCCATCATTTCTCAGCTGCTCACAGATACGCAGTATTTT | CAIISQLLTDTQYF
TRBD2 | TRBJ2-3 | TRBV7-2 | many | 17 | TGTGCCAGCAGCCTCGAGCCGGGCGGGGGGGCCCTAGATACGCAGTATTTT | CASSLEPGGGALDTQYF
TRBD1 | TRBJ1-2 | TRBV4-1 | few | 18 | TGCGCCAGCAGCCAAGATCTAAGGGGGAGGGGGCGAGGCTATGGCTACACCTTC | CASSQDLRGRGRGYGYTF
TRBD1 | TRBJ1-6 | TRBV4-3 | NA | 16 | TGCGCCAGCAGCCAGCAGACAGGGGGCTATAATTCACCCCTCCACTTT | CASSQQTGGYNSPLHF
NA | TRBJ1-2 | TRBV24-1 | NA | 14 | TGTGCCACCAGTGATTTTACATCTAACTATGGCTACACCTTC | CATSDFTSNYGYTF
NA | TRBJ2-2 | TRBV7-3 | many | 14 | TGTGCCAGCAGCTGGTCAGGGGAAGCCGGGGAGCTGTTTTTT | CASSWSGEAGELFF
NA | TRBJ2-5 | TRBV18 | few | 14 | TGTGCCAGCTCACGAGGAGCGGGTTACGAGACCCAGTACTTC | CASSRGAGYETQYF
NA | TRBJ1-4 | TRBV19 | few | 12 | TGTGCCAGTACATCGTTCAAGGAAAAACTGTTTTTT | CASTSFKEKLFF
TRBD2 | TRBJ2-1 | TRBV4-2 | few | 16 | TGTGCCAGCAGCCAAGCAGTAGCGGGGGGGCGCAATGAGCAGTTCTTC | CASSQAVAGGRNEQFF
TRBD1 | TRBJ2-3 | TRBV29-1 | few | 14 | TGCAGCGCCGGGACAGGGTACCCCCCAGATACGCAGTATTTT | CSAGTGYPPDTQYF
NA | TRBJ2-1 | TRBV18 | NA | 14 | TGTGCCAGCTCCACCTGGGGTGCTGACAATGAGCAGTTCTTC | CASSTWGADNEQFF
NA | TRBJ1-3 | TRBV9 | NA | 16 | TGTGCCAGCAGCCCCCACGTCCGTGTGGGCACAAACACCATATATTTT | CASSPHVRVGTNTIYF
NA | TRBJ2-6 | TRBV4-1 | NA | 18 | TGCGCCAGCAGCTTCCTAGCCCTAGCGAGCTCTGGGGCCAACGTCCTGACTTTC | CASSFLALASSGANVLTF
NA | TRBJ2-3 | TRBV29-1 | many | 11 | TGCAGCGTTGAAGACGGGGGGCCCAAGTATTTT | CSVEDGGPKYF
NA | TRBJ1-3 | TRBV18 | NA | 16 | TGTGCCAGCTCACCTCGTACAGGGCGGTCTGGAAACACCATATATTTT | CASSPRTGRSGNTIYF
NA | TRBJ1-2 | TRBV29-1 | once | 12 | TGCAGCGGCCGGGGGGGGGACTATGGCTACACCTTC | CSGRGGDYGYTF
NA | TRBJ2-5 | TRBV7-9 | NA | 12 | TGTGCCAGCAGCACCGGACAACAGACCCAGTACTTC | CASSTGQQTQYF
NA | TRBJ1-2 | TRBV10-3 | few | 12 | TGTGCCATCAGTGGGCAGGAATATGGCTACACCTTC | CAISGQEYGYTF
NA | TRBJ1-4 | TRBV18 | few | 16 | TGTGCCAGCTCACCGACGGGTTCAGGAACTAATGAAAAACTGTTTTTT | CASSPTGSGTNEKLFF
NA | TRBJ2-1 | TRBV3-1 | NA | 14 | TGTGCCTGCTGCCAGCGGGTGGCTGGGAAACAGCAGTTTTTC | CACCQRVAGKQQFF
TRBD1 | TRBJ1-1 | TRBV9 | NA | 15 | TGTGCCAGCAGCGTAGACGATCATAGATCAGGGGGAGCTTTCTTT | CASSVDDHRSGGAFF
NA | TRBJ2-3 | TRBV6-6 | NA | 12 | TGTGCCAGCCTAAGAGGGGTCGGTACGCAGTATTTT | CASLRGVGTQYF
NA | TRBJ1-1 | TRBV4-1 | NA | 15 | TGCGCCAGCAGCCGATTCTTGACGGGGGACACTGAAGCTTTCTTT | CASSRFLTGDTEAFF